The clone carrying this T cell receptor beta chain came up many times. The CDR3 is 13 amino acids. Germline V gives CDR1 DFQATT, CDR2 SNEGSKA (reference sequence). Trimming stripped 6 bases from V and 3 bases from J, with 15 bases between. Orbital computed tomography, thyroid ultrasound, TRAb, serum thyroxine and clinical symptoms formed the basis of diagnosis. These data come from a study of Graves' ophthalmopathy and Graves' hyperthyroidism. The study amplified TCR beta CDR3 regions using RNA transcripts. The first-round RT-PCR employed HTBI primers together with the Qiagen OneStep RT-PCR kit. A multiplex PCR was then performed as the second round. TCRdb reanalysed the multiplex PCR reads using MiXCR and keeps one entry per CDR3 protein. This table holds some 410,000 distinct CDR3 sequences, about 21% found once.

Source material: peripheral blood. The source is a woman under 30 with stable Graves' hyperthyroidism. The chain employs TRBV20-1 and TRBJ2-7; TRBD2 is a possible D gene (5 bases). Here the CDR3 DNA reads TGCAGTGCCGAACGGGGTTTAAACTACGAGCAGTACTTC. Residues: CSAERGLNYEQYF.